This T cell receptor (beta chain) was recorded in a study of identical twins. Germline CDR1 is SGHTA and CDR2 is FQGNSA. The CDR3 runs 15 residues. V lost 5 bases to trimming and J lost 5 bases; unmatched junction nucleotides: 8. This clonotype was seen many times. MiXCR, applied by TCRdb to the 5' RACE reads, yields one record per CDR3 protein. In the table there are some 730,000 distinct CDR3 sequences, 18% of which are singletons. These data were likewise used in another study, on T cells expressing NK-cell markers. This second study notes: The authors sequenced eight donors, of whom seven were HCMV-seropositive and one was seronegative.

The TCR sequence derives from a woman between 18 and 29 years old in good health. This chain links TRBV7-2 with TRBJ2-3; 9 bases are shared with TRBD2. Sequenced sample: PBMCs. This CDR3 is CASSPPLLAGDTQYF. In DNA, the CDR3 is TGTGCCAGCAGCCCACCTTTACTAGCGGGAGATACGCAGTATTTT.